One TCR beta chain is described in this entry. Its target is unknown. The sample is drawn from a study of cytomegalovirus exposure and HLA in healthy donors. The data were produced by immunoSEQ multiplex PCR, yet TCRdb's version contains in-frame clones alone and is incomplete. Altogether around 49,000 clones are present, roughly 92% being singletons, with the ten largest covering 1.4%. Regarding the study as a whole: As confirmed in vitro, a few CMV-associated chains were specific for CMV antigens. According to a subsequent analysis, TCR clusters from the first cohort were inclined to appear together in the 110 or so validation repertoires.

V was clipped by 1 base and J by 4 bases; unmatched bases: 2. The CDR3 spans 15 residues. Germline CDR1 reads SGHNT; CDR2 reads YENEEA. This sequence joins TRBV11-3 and TRBJ2-1; 9 bases map to TRBD2. This TCR derives from a man aged 18 to 29 in good health and CMV-seronegative. Sequenced: PBMCs. The CDR3 DNA reads TGTGCCAGCAGCTTAGTTGCGGGAGGGTACAATGAGCAGTTCTTC. This encodes CASSLVAGGYNEQFF.